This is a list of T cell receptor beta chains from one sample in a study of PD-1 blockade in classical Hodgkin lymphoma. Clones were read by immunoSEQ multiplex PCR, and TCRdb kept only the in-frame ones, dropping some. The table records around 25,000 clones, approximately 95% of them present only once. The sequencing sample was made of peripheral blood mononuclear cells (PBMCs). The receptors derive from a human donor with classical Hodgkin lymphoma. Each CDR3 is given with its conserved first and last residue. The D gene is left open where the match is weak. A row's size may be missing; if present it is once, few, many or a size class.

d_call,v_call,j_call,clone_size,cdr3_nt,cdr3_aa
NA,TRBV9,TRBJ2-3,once,TGTGCCAGCAGCGTAGCGGGTACTAGCACAGATACGCAGTATTTT,CASSVAGTSTDTQYF
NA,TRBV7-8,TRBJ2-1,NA,TGTGCCAGCAGCTTAATGAGCCGAGACCTAAACAATGAGCAGTTCTTC,CASSLMSRDLNNEQFF
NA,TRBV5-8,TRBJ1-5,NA,TGTGCCAGCAGCTCGCCAGGATTAAGCAATCAGCCCCAGCATTTT,CASSSPGLSNQPQHF
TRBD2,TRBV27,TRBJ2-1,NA,TGTGCCAGCAGTTCGGGACTAGCGGGAGACCTCGGTGAGCAGTTCTTC,CASSSGLAGDLGEQFF
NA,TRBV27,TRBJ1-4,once,TGTGCCAGCAGTAGCGGGGGTGCTAATGAAAAACTGTTTTTT,CASSSGGANEKLFF
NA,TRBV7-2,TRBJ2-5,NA,TGTGCCAGCAGCTTAGCACGACAGGAGACCCAGTACTTC,CASSLARQETQYF
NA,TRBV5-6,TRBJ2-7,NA,TGTGCCAGCAGCTCGCAGAGGTTGGCCTACGAGCAGTACTTC,CASSSQRLAYEQYF
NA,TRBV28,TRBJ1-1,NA,TGTGCCAGCAGTTTGCAGGAAGAAGCTTTCTTT,CASSLQEEAFF
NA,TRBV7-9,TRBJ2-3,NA,TGTGCCAGCAGCTCACCGTCAGGGACAACGGATACGCAGTATTTT,CASSSPSGTTDTQYF
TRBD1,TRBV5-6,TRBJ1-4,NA,TGTGCCAGCAGCTTCGGACAGGGTTATGGATTGAATGAAAAACTGTTTTTT,CASSFGQGYGLNEKLFF
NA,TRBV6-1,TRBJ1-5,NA,TGTGCCAGCAGTGCCATTGAATGGACAGGCAATCAGCCCCAGCATTTT,CASSAIEWTGNQPQHF
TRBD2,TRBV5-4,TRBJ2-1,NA,TGTGCCAGCAGCTCCCGACTAGCGGGAGCCTACAATGAGCAGTTCTTC,CASSSRLAGAYNEQFF
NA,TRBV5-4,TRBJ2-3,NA,TGTGCCAGCAGCCAAGCCAAGTCTAGCACAGATACGCAGTATTTT,CASSQAKSSTDTQYF
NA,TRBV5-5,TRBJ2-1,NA,TGTGCCAGCAGCAGTTCAGGGCTAAGCTCCTACAATGAGCAGTTCTTC,CASSSSGLSSYNEQFF
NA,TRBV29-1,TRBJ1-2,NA,TGCAGCGTTGAATCCGGGAGGGGCTACACCTTC,CSVESGRGYTF
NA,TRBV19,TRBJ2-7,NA,TGTGCCAGTAGTAGGCTTGAAGACCATCGAGGACAGCCGGCCTCCTACGAGCAGTACTTC,CASSRLEDHRGQPASYEQYF
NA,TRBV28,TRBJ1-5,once,TGTGCCAGCAGTTTACCAGGGACGGAGTATCAGCCCCAGCATTTT,CASSLPGTEYQPQHF
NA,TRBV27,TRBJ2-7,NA,TGTGCCAGCAGTTCAGGGCGGGACGAGCAGTACTTC,CASSSGRDEQYF
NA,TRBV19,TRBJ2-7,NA,TGTGCCAGTAGTATAGGTGGGGCAGGACCCGAGCAGTACTTC,CASSIGGAGPEQYF
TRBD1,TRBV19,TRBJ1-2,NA,TGTGCCACCCGATTCACAGGGGGCTATGGCTACACCTTC,CATRFTGGYGYTF
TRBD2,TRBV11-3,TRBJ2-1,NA,TGTGCCAGCAGCTTAGATGAAGTCAGCGGGGGCGATGAGCAGTTCTTC,CASSLDEVSGGDEQFF
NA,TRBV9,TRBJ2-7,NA,TGTGCCAGCAGCGTAGCATTAGGGGCTGGAGACGAGCAGTACTTC,CASSVALGAGDEQYF
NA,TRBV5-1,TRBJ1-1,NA,TGCGCCAGCACCCTGGGGACTGAAGCTTTCTTT,CASTLGTEAFF
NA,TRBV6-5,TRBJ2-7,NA,TGTGCCAGCAGTACAGGGCCCCTAAGCTACGAGCAGTACTTC,CASSTGPLSYEQYF
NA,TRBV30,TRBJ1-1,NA,TGTGCCTGGAGTCCGGGTATGAACACTGAAGCTTTCTTT,CAWSPGMNTEAFF
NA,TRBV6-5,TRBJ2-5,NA,TGTGCCAGCAGTACCGAACAGGGTGCGGAGACCCAGTACTTC,CASSTEQGAETQYF
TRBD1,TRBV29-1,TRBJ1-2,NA,TGCAGTGGCGACAGGGGGGGAGTGGCCACCTTC,CSGDRGGVATF
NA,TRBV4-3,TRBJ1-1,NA,TGCGCCAGCAGCCGGGGGGTAGGCGCTGAAGCTTTCTTT,CASSRGVGAEAFF
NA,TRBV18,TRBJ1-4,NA,TGTGCCAGCTCAGGTCTCAGGTCGTTGGAACTGTTTTTT,CASSGLRSLELFF
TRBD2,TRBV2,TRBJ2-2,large,TGTGCCAGCCGATCTAGCGGGGGGCGAAACACCGGGGAGCTGTTTTTT,CASRSSGGRNTGELFF
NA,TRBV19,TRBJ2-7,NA,TGTGCCAGTAGTCCCCCATGGGGGACAGAGCAGTACTTC,CASSPPWGTEQYF
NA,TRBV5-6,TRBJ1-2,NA,TGTGCCAGCAGCTTGCCCCGTCGATCGGGGGGGCTAACTTATGGCTACACCTTC,CASSLPRRSGGLTYGYTF
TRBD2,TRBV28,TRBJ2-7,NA,TGTGCCAGCACCCCTAGCGGGGAATCCTACGAGCAGTACTTC,CASTPSGESYEQYF
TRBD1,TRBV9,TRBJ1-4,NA,TGTGCCAGCAGCGTAGGGGAGGGGGCAGGGGAAAAACTGTTTTTT,CASSVGEGAGEKLFF
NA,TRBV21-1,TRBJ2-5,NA,TGTGCCAGCAGCAAAGCAGGAAAACGCACCCCAGAGACCCAGTACTTC,CASSKAGKRTPETQYF
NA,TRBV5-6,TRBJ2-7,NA,TGTGCCAGCAGCTTGTATTCAACTAGCTCCTACGAGCAGTACTTC,CASSLYSTSSYEQYF
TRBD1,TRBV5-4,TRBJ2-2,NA,TGTGCCAGCAGCCCCCCTAGGACAGGAGCGACCGGGGAGCTGTTTTTT,CASSPPRTGATGELFF
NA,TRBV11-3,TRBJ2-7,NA,TGTGCCAGCAGCAGCGAGGGAGAGCAGTACTTC,CASSSEGEQYF
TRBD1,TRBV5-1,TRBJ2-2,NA,TGCGCCAGCAGCAAGGACAGGGGAAGCACCGGGGAGCTGTTTTTT,CASSKDRGSTGELFF
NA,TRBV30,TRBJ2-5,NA,TGTGCCTGGAGTGCCGGAGGGGATGGGACCCAGTACTTC,CAWSAGGDGTQYF
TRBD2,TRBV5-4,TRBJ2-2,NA,TGTGCCAGCAGCTCCGGGGGGGCCCACACCGGGGAGCTGTTTTTT,CASSSGGAHTGELFF
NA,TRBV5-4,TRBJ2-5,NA,TGTGCCAGCAGCTTTCCGGACGGGCAAGAGACCCAGTACTTC,CASSFPDGQETQYF
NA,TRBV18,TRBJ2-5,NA,TGTGCCAGCTCACCGTTTCCAGTCACCCGTGCGGAGACCCAGTACTTC,CASSPFPVTRAETQYF
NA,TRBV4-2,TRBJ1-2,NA,TGTGCCAGCAGCCAAGATCCCACAGGATACTATGGCTACACCTTC,CASSQDPTGYYGYTF
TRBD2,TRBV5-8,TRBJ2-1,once,TGTGCCAGCACCTTCCGGGGGGGGTTTAATGAGCAGTTCTTC,CASTFRGGFNEQFF
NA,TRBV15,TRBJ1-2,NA,TGTGCCACCAGCAGGGGCGGAATATCCTATGGCTACACCTTC,CATSRGGISYGYTF
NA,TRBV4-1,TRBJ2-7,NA,TGCGCCAGCAGCCCCTCAGTGGAACAGGGATATCCTTACGAGCAGTACTTC,CASSPSVEQGYPYEQYF
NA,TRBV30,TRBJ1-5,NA,TGTGCCTGGAGTGTACCTTGGGGGAATCAGCCCCAGCATTTT,CAWSVPWGNQPQHF
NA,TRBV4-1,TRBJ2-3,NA,TGCGCCAGCAGCCAAGAGTCCACTAGCACAGATACGCAGTATTTT,CASSQESTSTDTQYF
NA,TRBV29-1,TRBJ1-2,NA,TGCAGCGCCTCGACAGTCGCTAACTATGGCTACACCTTC,CSASTVANYGYTF
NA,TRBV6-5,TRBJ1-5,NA,TGTGCCAGCAGCACCTACAGGGTCAATCAGCCCCAGCATTTT,CASSTYRVNQPQHF
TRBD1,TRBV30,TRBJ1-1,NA,TGTGCCTGGAGTGTTATCTCGCCCCTTACAGGGGCGCTAAGGTCTGAAGCTTTCTTT,CAWSVISPLTGALRSEAFF
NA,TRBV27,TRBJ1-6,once,TGTGCCAGCCGGCTTCGGGGGCGGTTCTCAGGGACACCCCTCCACTTT,CASRLRGRFSGTPLHF
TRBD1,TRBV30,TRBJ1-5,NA,TGTGCCTGTGCAGGGGGGCTTGACAATCAGCCCCAGCATTTT,CACAGGLDNQPQHF
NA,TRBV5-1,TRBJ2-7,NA,TGCGCCAGCAGCTTGGAAGGCAGCTCCTACGAGCAGTACTTC,CASSLEGSSYEQYF
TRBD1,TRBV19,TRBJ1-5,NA,TGTGCCAGTCTACAGGGGGCGAGCAATCAGCCCCAGCATTTT,CASLQGASNQPQHF
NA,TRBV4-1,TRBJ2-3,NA,TGCGCCAGCAGCCAAACAGCCACAGATACGCAGTATTTT,CASSQTATDTQYF
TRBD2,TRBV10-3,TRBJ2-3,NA,TGTGCCATCAGTGTAGGGAGGGCGGGAGATACGCAGTATTTT,CAISVGRAGDTQYF
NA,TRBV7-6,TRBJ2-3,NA,TGTGCCAGCAGCTCCCCTTTTGGGGACACAGATACGCAGTATTTT,CASSSPFGDTDTQYF
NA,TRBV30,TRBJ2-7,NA,TGTGCCTGGAGTGTGGCCGGCACCTACGAGCAGTACTTC,CAWSVAGTYEQYF